Below are 4 T cell receptor beta chains sequenced from a single sample in a study of T cells in localized non-small cell lung cancer (dated by TCRdb to about 2020). Library preparation employed the immunoSEQ multiplex PCR assay. TCRdb took over this immuneACCESS table, retaining in-frame rearrangements with V and J assigned. Such tables are incomplete; in checked studies, under half of the missing clones stem from an unresolved V gene, and the remainder is unexplained. The sample table records approximately 2,000 clones; nearly 20% of these occur just once. The biggest ten clones account for roughly 15% of the sample. Material: lung tumor tissue, obtained before any cancer treatment. These receptors were collected from a male donor aged 60 or older with stage I lung adenocarcinoma.

The chain recombines TRBV28 with TRBJ1-2; the D gene is possibly TRBD1 (5 bases). The V gene's germline CDR1 is MDHEN and CDR2 SYDVKM. This CDR3 spans 14 amino acids. Trimming shortened V by 5 bases and J by 2 bases, and 12 bases separated the two germline ends. CDR3 sequence reads: CASSRPGLNYGYTF. CDR3 in DNA: TGTGCCAGCAGTCGACCGGGACTAAACTATGGCTACACCTTC.

The genes are TRBV19 and TRBJ1-5, with D tentatively TRBD1 (6 bases). CDR1 and CDR2 (germline): LNHDA, SQIVND (reference sequence). The V and J ends lost 4 bases and 3 bases respectively, with 22 bases between them. This CDR3 has 18 amino acids. This CDR3 reads CASSTGQGLTLTNQPQHF. CDR3 DNA: TGTGCCAGTAGTACGGGGCAGGGGCTAACACTTACCAATCAGCCCCAGCATTTT.

This chain links TRBV29-1 with TRBJ1-2; D is ambiguous. Germline V gene sequence: CDR1 SQVTM, CDR2 ANQGSEA. Trimming took off 0 bases at V and 5 bases at J, with 10 bases between the two ends. This CDR3 is 13 amino acids long. CDR3 sequence reads: CSVEDPVRYGYTF. The CDR3 DNA follows: TGCAGCGTTGAAGATCCCGTGAGATATGGCTACACCTTC. The full variable domain, rest sourced from reference TRBV29-1 and TRBJ1-2, is SAVISQKPSRDICQRGTSLTIQCQVDSQVTMMFWYRQQPGQSLTLIATANQGSEATYESGFVIDKFPISRPNLTFSTLTVSNMSPEDSSIYLCSVEDPVRYGYTFGSGTRLTVV.

This clone was detected a few times. A junction boundary mismatches the germline segment, possibly from a read error. This chain links TRBV10-3 with TRBJ2-3, with 7 bases matching TRBD2. The germline V gene has CDR1 ENHRY and CDR2 SYGVKD. The CDR3 runs 16 residues. The DNA for the CDR3 is TGTGCCAGCAGTGAGCGGGGACCATCTAGCACAGATACGCAGTATTTT. Residues: CASSERGPSSTDTQYF.